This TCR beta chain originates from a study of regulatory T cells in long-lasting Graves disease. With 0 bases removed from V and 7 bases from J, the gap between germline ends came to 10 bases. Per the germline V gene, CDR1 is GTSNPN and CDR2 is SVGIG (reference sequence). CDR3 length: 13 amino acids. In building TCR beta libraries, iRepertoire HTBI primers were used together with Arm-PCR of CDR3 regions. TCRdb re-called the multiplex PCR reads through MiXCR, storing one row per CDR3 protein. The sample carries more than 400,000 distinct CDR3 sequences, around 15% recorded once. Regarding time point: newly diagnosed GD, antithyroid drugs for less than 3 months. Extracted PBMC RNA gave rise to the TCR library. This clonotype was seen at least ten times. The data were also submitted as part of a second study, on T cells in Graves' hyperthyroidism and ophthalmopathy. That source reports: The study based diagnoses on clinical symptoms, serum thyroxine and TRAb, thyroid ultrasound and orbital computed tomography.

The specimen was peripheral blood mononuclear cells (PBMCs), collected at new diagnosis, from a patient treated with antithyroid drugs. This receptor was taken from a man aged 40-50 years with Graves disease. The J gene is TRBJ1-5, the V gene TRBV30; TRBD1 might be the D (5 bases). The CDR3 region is CAWSVGEGQPQHF. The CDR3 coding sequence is TGTGCCTGGAGTGTAGGGGAAGGACAGCCCCAGCATTTT.